Sequencing of this T cell receptor beta chain was carried out in a study of shared clonotypes between healthy human individuals (dated by TCRdb to 2019 to 2021). Regarding the study in general: A couple of women and a few men aged 18 to 49 years were included in the cohort. For each donor, three plates each were used for CD4 naive and CD4 memory, two plates were used for CD8 naive, and one plate was used for CD8 memory. The study deeply sequenced blood TCR repertoires of about 5 healthy adults to estimate repertoire size and the extent of clonotype sharing between individuals. To increase sequencing depth and limit assay-specific biases, TCR repertoire library preparation and sequencing were carried out by different laboratories using diverse techniques. Each donor's leukapheresis produced roughly between roughly 0.85 and 9 billion PBMCs. What the authors observed across the whole study: Even with the large sequencing depth, rarefaction of the sorted-subset datasets indicated that sequencing was incomplete. Naive subsets generally had larger estimated clonotype richness than memory subsets. Compared with non-shared clonotypes, the clonotypes found in all four sorted-subset donors had higher generation probabilities. Because the study included only a small number of donors, the genetic and exposure-history diversity represented was limited. Sampling was limited to blood, and TCR repertoires in tissue likely differ from TCR repertoires in blood. Approximately 5% of naive CD4, roughly 3.6% of naive CD8, roughly 2.4% of memory CD4, and about 0.4% of memory CD8 clonotypes were shared across a handful of donors. Pairwise subsampling led to the expectation that sequencing depth would affect the degree of clonotype sharing among donors.

A remark on this clone: No cognate antigen has been identified for it. Within one base of it there is no much larger clone, and no base qualities were kept.

The donors were healthy, HIV-negative adults with no recently reported acute infections or vaccinations. Every donor was a Caucasian adult living in Nashville, Tennessee, USA. Magnetic negative selection was used to enrich CD4+ T cells, after which naive cells were positively selected on CD45RA and the negative fraction became the memory subset. Blood was obtained by leukapheresis, after which PBMCs were separated by Ficoll-Histopaque density gradient centrifugation and cryopreserved in liquid nitrogen vapor phase. Analytical flow cytometry was used to check the purity and quantity of each magnetically sorted T cell population. Genomic DNA was isolated from each sorted fraction and quantified by UV absorbance on a Nanodrop 2000c. Using the deep immunoSEQ assay, TCR CDR3 regions were amplified from genomic DNA by multiplex PCR. Genomic DNA extracted from each cell subset was distributed evenly over all wells of several immunoSEQ 96-well plates, and each plate served as one replicate. Each replicate PCR for sorted subsets received around 210 ng genomic DNA, equal to tens of thousands of T cell genomes. Purified libraries were measured with a Qubit 3.0 fluorometer, size-checked on a Bioanalyzer 2100, and measured again with the KAPA Library Quantification kit. Each immunoSEQ 96-well plate was sequenced on its own single-read 150-cycle Illumina NextSeq 550 flow cell. As for the authors' bioinformatics: Because the immunoSEQ output held only junctional sequences and lacked quality scores, the filtering could not match the filtering applied to full-length reads. To assign V/J genes and CDR3, sequences were annotated against IMGT germline references using PyIR, a Python wrapper for IgBLAST v1.9. Reads with weak V/J assignments (E-value above 1e-6), missing CDR3, stop codons, out-of-frame junctions, or ambiguous translated residues were removed. V3J clonotypes were defined by identical inferred V gene, J gene, and CDR3 amino acid sequence. Percentage overlap between repertoires was calculated by dividing the number of shared unique clonotypes by the size of the smaller repertoire. Richness of each repertoire was evaluated using RTK rarefaction, the Chao1 estimator, and Recon v2.1 estimates of unobserved clonotypes. Generation probabilities for all TCRbeta clonotypes obtained by the gDNA method from a handful of donors were computed using OLGA. The source is immuneACCESS, and TCRdb retained only in-frame sequences with V and J called. Part of the clones is not carried over; for the studies checked, unresolved V genes explain less than half of this, and the remainder is unexplained. The V and J calls and clone size are taken from that table; D and trimming were inferred from the DNA. This sample lists around 1.6 million clones; approximately 98% were detected once. The ten largest clones add up to roughly 0.42% of the sample.

V and J are trimmed by 1 base and 2 bases, and the gene matches miss 9 bases of the junction. CDR1 and CDR2 (GTSNPN, SVGIG) derive from the germline V gene (reference sequence). The CDR3 starts with the cysteine, ends with the phenylalanine, and has 16 residues. Only CDR3 DNA remains: 48 bases, in frame from the first base. The source is a man between 25 and 39 years old in good health. The specimen sequenced was naive CD4+ T cells sorted from blood. The sample's cell subset or site label, decoded: CD45RA+ positively selected. The chain is assembled from TRBV30 and TRBJ1-2, and TRBD1 aligns with 8 junction nucleotides. The nucleotide sequence reads as follows: TGTGCCTGGAGTGGATTCGGGACAGGCCTCAACTATGGCTACACCTTC. Its translation is CAWSGFGTGLNYGYTF.